This T cell receptor beta chain is from a study of shared clonotypes between healthy human individuals. Remarks on this clone: Its antigen remains unknown. This sequence may be a read error, since a much larger clone differs from it by one base. Additional DNA sequences in this sample encode the identical CDR3.

Memory CD4+ cells were the fraction left after CD45RA+ naive selection. Data came from immunoSEQ multiplex PCR; TCRdb stores just in-frame clones and leaves some out. The table has about 300,000 clones, roughly 70% seen once. The study, taken as a whole, reports: Clonotypes that were shared across several donors made up roughly 5% of naive CD4 clonotypes. Compared with memory subsets, naive subsets generally had larger estimated richness.

The V and J ends lost 1 base and 0 bases respectively, with 4 bases between them. CDR1 and CDR2 from the germline V gene are SGHVS and FQNEAQ. The CDR3 runs 14 residues. The clonotype was recovered from a young man in good health. Sequences were obtained from memory CD4+ T cells sorted from blood. Subset described: CD45RA-negative fraction. The chain couples TRBV7-8 to TRBJ1-5, with D unclear. CDR3 protein: CASSLEGSNQPQHF. The CDR3 DNA reads TGTGCCAGCAGCTTAGAGGGTAGCAATCAGCCCCAGCATTTT.